These 27 T cell receptor beta chains were sequenced from one sample in a study of CD8 T cells in Susac syndrome. With random hexamers, reverse transcription was performed on about 0.5 to 1 ug of RNA. TCRdb reprocessed the immunoSEQ multiplex PCR reads via MiXCR and lists one record per CDR3 protein. This table holds 100,000 to 110,000 distinct CDR3 sequences, roughly 96% found once. Source material: CD8+ T cells from PBMCs. The receptors come from a human donor with Susac syndrome.

This sequence joins TRBV5-1 and TRBJ2-3; D remains unclear. CDR1 and CDR2 (germline): SGHRS, YFSETQ. Trimming stripped 1 base from V and 1 base from J, with 10 bases between. The CDR3 sequence is 15 residues long. In nucleotides, the CDR3 is TGCGCCAGCAGCTTGACAAGCCGTCGCACAGATACGCAGTATTTT. Translation: CASSLTSRRTDTQYF.

The rearrangement links TRBV10-1 to TRBJ1-2; D ambiguous. The length of the CDR3 is 13 residues. The V end was cut by 2 bases, the J end by 5 bases, with 9 bases between. CDR1 and CDR2 (germline): WNHNN, SYGVQD (reference sequence). The CDR3: CASSEGGGYGYTF. CDR3 nucleotide sequence: TGCGCCAGCAGTGAGGGTGGCGGATATGGCTACACCTTC.

The chain carries TRBV4-1 and TRBJ2-1, with D perhaps TRBD1 or TRBD2 (5 bases each). The V gene lost 3 bases and the J gene lost 4 bases, with 7 bases spanning the gap. The CDR3 is 13 residues long. Germline V CDR1 and CDR2: MGHRA, YSYEKL. In DNA form, the CDR3 reads TGCGCCAGCAGCCAGGGGGTATACAATGAGCAGTTCTTC. This translates into CASSQGVYNEQFF.

The chain has TRBV2 and TRBJ2-1, with D tentatively TRBD1 (6 bases). This CDR3 spans 16 amino acids. V shed 5 bases and J shed 4 bases, with 18 bases lying between them. Germline lookup yields CDR1 SNHLY and CDR2 FYNNEI. The CDR3 sequence: CASSPGTPSTYNEQFF. The CDR3 bases are TGTGCCAGCAGTCCCGGGACACCAAGTACGTACAATGAGCAGTTCTTC. The full variable domain, its missing parts supplied by reference TRBV2 and TRBJ2-1, is EPEVTQTPSHQVTQMGQEVILRCVPISNHLYFYWYRQILGQKVEFLVSFYNNEISEKSEIFDDQFSVERPDGSNFTLKIRSTKLEDSAMYFCASSPGTPSTYNEQFFGPGTRLTVL.

J is TRBJ1-2 and V is TRBV3-1, with a possible D match to TRBD1 (5 bases). The CDR3 is 14 residues long. With 4 bases removed from V and 6 bases from J, the gap between germline ends came to 15 bases. Germline loops: CDR1 LGHDT, CDR2 YNNKEL (reference sequence). This CDR3 reads CASSPQLDNNGYTF. In DNA form, the CDR3 reads TGTGCCAGCAGCCCTCAACTGGACAATAATGGCTACACCTTC.

V and J are TRBV27 and TRBJ2-7; D ambiguous. V dropped 5 bases and J dropped 1 base, with 9 bases sitting between them. The CDR3 sequence is 13 residues long. Germline V lookup: CDR1 MNHEY, CDR2 SMNVEV (reference sequence). The CDR3: CASSTDTSYEQYF. The CDR3 coding sequence is TGTGCCAGCAGTACAGACACATCCTACGAGCAGTACTTC.

The V and J genes are TRBV7-9 and TRBJ1-1, with D perhaps matching TRBD1 (5 bases). This CDR3 spans 13 amino acids. Germline lookup yields CDR1 SEHNR and CDR2 FQNEAQ (reference sequence). Between the trimmed V and J ends, which lost 3 bases and 3 bases, there was a span of 8 bases. CDR3 in amino acids: CASSLGGDTEAFF. Written as DNA, the CDR3 is TGTGCCAGCAGCTTGGGGGGAGACACTGAAGCTTTCTTT.

This chain links TRBV12-5 with TRBJ2-3; the D is unclear. Germline V lookup: CDR1 LGHNT, CDR2 FRNRAP. The CDR3 has 14 residues. Trimming took 1 base from V and 2 from J, leaving 7 bases between them. The DNA for the CDR3 is TGTGCTAGTGGTTTGGGCTACCTCACAGATACGCAGTATTTT. Protein sequence: CASGLGYLTDTQYF.

This sequence joins TRBV18 and TRBJ1-1; D may be TRBD1 (6 bases). CDR3 size: 15 residues. With 9 bases removed from V and 1 base from J, the gap between germline ends came to 18 bases. Germline lookup yields CDR1 KGHSH and CDR2 LQKENI. The CDR3, as DNA: TGTGCCAGTGGTTCCGCAGGGGCCCCGAACACTGAAGCTTTCTTT. Translated: CASGSAGAPNTEAFF.

The V and J genes are TRBV4-1 and TRBJ2-1; perhaps D is TRBD1 or TRBD2 (5 bases each). CDR3 length: 17 residues. CDR1 and CDR2 from the germline V gene are MGHRA and YSYEKL. Trimming cost V 1 base and J 4 bases, with 17 bases left between them. CDR3 DNA: TGCGCCAGCAGCCAAGGCCGAGGGGAGCGAACGTACAATGAGCAGTTCTTC. Protein sequence: CASSQGRGERTYNEQFF.

The chain joins TRBV12-3 or TRBV12-4 to TRBJ2-6; no definite D call. V was clipped by 5 bases and J by 0 bases, with 5 bases between them. The CDR3 loop spans 14 amino acids. In nucleotides, the CDR3 is TGTGCCAGCAGTACAGTCTCTGGGGCCAACGTCCTGACTTTC. Its translation: CASSTVSGANVLTF.

This clonotype has only a few counts. The DNA of the CDR3 is TGCAGCGTTGAGGGGCAAGAGACCCAGTACTTC. Encoded protein: CSVEGQETQYF. The chain employs TRBV29-1 and TRBJ2-5; D ambiguous. There are 11 residues in the CDR3. V lost 3 bases, J lost 2 bases, and 4 bases lay in between. In germline, CDR1 is SQVTM, CDR2 ANQGSEA.

For the CDR3, the DNA is TGTGCCAGCAGCATAACCTTGACCAAGGGGGAGACCCAGTACTTC. It yields the protein CASSITLTKGETQYF. This chain connects TRBV7-2 to TRBJ2-5; possibly TRBD1 for D (5 bases). Trimming took 5 bases from V and 5 from J, leaving 18 bases between them. Germline values: CDR1 SGHTA, CDR2 FQGNSA. The CDR3 runs to 15 residues.

The gene calls are TRBV13 and TRBJ2-1; TRBD2 aligns across 14 bases. Germline-derived CDR1 and CDR2 are PRHDT and FYEKMQ (reference sequence). CDR3 length: 16 residues. V was pared by 5 bases and J by 10 bases, with 10 bases of the junction left unmatched. The CDR3 here is CASSIPGLAGAVEQFF. As DNA, the CDR3 is TGTGCCAGCAGCATCCCGGGACTAGCGGGAGCTGTGGAGCAGTTCTTC. Variable domain in full (rest from reference TRBV13 and TRBJ2-1): AAGVIQSPRHLIKEKRETATLKCYPIPRHDTVYWYQQGPGQDPQFLISFYEKMQSDKGSIPDRFSAQQFSDYHSELNMSSLELGDSALYFCASSIPGLAGAVEQFFGPGTRLTVL.

The rearrangement uses TRBV5-1 and TRBJ2-1, with D perhaps matching TRBD2 (6 bases). Trimming cost V 0 bases and J 8 bases, with 15 bases left between them. This CDR3 contains 15 residues. Germline V lookup: CDR1 SGHRS, CDR2 YFSETQ. CDR3 protein: CASSLAGATRHEQFF. CDR3 DNA: TGCGCCAGCAGCTTGGCGGGTGCGACTAGGCATGAGCAGTTCTTC. The complete variable domain, with remaining parts taken from reference TRBV5-1 and TRBJ2-1, reads KAGVTQTPRYLIKTRGQQVTLSCSPISGHRSVSWYQQTPGQGLQFLFEYFSETQRNKGNFPGRFSGRQFSNSRSEMNVSTLELGDSALYLCASSLAGATRHEQFFGPGTRLTVL.

This CDR3 reads CASSQVSRSALHF. In nucleotides, the CDR3 is TGCGCCAGCAGCCAAGTATCCCGTTCGGCCCTCCACTTT. The chain uses TRBV4-1 and TRBJ1-6; D is undetermined. The CDR3 is 13 residues long. Per the germline V gene, CDR1 is MGHRA and CDR2 is YSYEKL. V was cut by 1 base and J by 14 bases, with 12 bases left in between.

The CDR3 sequence is CASSWDRGEVVTQYF. CDR3 sequence (DNA): TGTGCCAGCAGCTGGGACAGGGGGGAAGTCGTTACGCAGTATTTT. The genes are TRBV11-2 and TRBJ2-3; TRBD1 agrees at 11 bases. With 4 bases clipped from V and 8 bases from J, the junction kept 8 bases outside the gene matches. There are 15 residues in the CDR3. CDR1 and CDR2 from the germline V gene are SGHAT and FQNNGV.

This clonotype was observed a single time. The V and J genes are TRBV29-1 and TRBJ2-1, with 7 bases aligning to TRBD2. The V and J ends lost 1 base and 2 bases, in that order; junction bases with no gene match: 2. Germline values: CDR1 SQVTM, CDR2 ANQGSEA. CDR3 length: 14 amino acids. Here the CDR3 reads CSVEGLAAYNEQFF. The CDR3 DNA reads TGCAGCGTTGAAGGGCTAGCGGCCTACAATGAGCAGTTCTTC.

The J gene is TRBJ2-7, the V gene TRBV27; perhaps D is TRBD1 or TRBD2 (5 bases each). V was pared by 4 bases and J by 3 bases, with 10 bases between. The CDR3 consists of 13 residues. Germline CDR1 reads MNHEY; CDR2 reads SMNVEV (reference sequence). The CDR3 region is CASSSGQLYEQYF. CDR3 DNA sequence: TGTGCCAGCAGTTCGGGGCAGCTCTACGAGCAGTACTTC.

The genes are TRBV13 and TRBJ1-2; D is unclear. The V end was cut by 0 bases, the J end by 7 bases, with 12 bases between. CDR1 and CDR2 (germline): PRHDT, FYEKMQ (reference sequence). CDR3 length equals 14 residues. As DNA, the CDR3 is TGTGCCAGCAGCTTAGGTGGGGTGTCAGGTGGCTACACCTTC. It is translated as CASSLGGVSGGYTF.

The chain recombines TRBV20-1 with TRBJ2-3; 7 positions agree with TRBD2. V dropped 1 base and J dropped 0; count of bases not matched to a gene: 7. Germline V lookup: CDR1 DFQATT, CDR2 SNEGSKA (reference sequence). This CDR3 comprises 16 residues. The CDR3 region is CSARGGLRGSTDTQYF. For the CDR3, the DNA is TGCAGTGCTAGAGGCGGTTTGCGGGGGAGCACAGATACGCAGTATTTT.

The CDR3 DNA is TGCAGCGGATACAGGGGGCACGCAGATACGCAGTATTTT. Amino acids: CSGYRGHADTQYF. The rearrangement uses TRBV29-1 and TRBJ2-3; TRBD1 agrees at 9 bases. V lost 7 bases, J lost 4 bases, and 6 bases stayed unmatched. There are 13 residues in the CDR3. In germline, CDR1 is SQVTM, CDR2 ANQGSEA.

This chain uses TRBV12-3 or TRBV12-4 with TRBJ2-7, with D possibly TRBD2 on 6 matching bases. V dropped 3 bases and J dropped 3 bases, with 12 bases sitting between them. The CDR3 consists of 14 residues. CDR3 sequence: CASSFGTPFYEQYF. In nucleotides, the CDR3 is TGTGCCAGCAGTTTCGGGACTCCATTCTACGAGCAGTACTTC.

The CDR3 protein is CASSLPGRQNEKLFF. CDR3 bases: TGTGCCAGCAGTTTACCGGGACGGCAAAATGAAAAACTGTTTTTT. V gene TRBV28 combines with J gene TRBJ1-4, with TRBD1 as a possible D gene (5 bases). The CDR3 has 15 residues. CDR1 is MDHEN and CDR2 is SYDVKM in the germline V gene. V lost 2 bases, J lost 5 bases, and 12 bases lay in between. Supplemented by reference TRBV28 and TRBJ1-4, the full variable domain reads DVKVTQSSRYLVKRTGEKVFLECVQDMDHENMFWYRQDPGLGLRLIYFSYDVKMKEKGDIPEGYSVSREKKERFSLILESASTNQTSMYLCASSLPGRQNEKLFFGSGTQLSVL.

This rearrangement joins TRBV5-1 to TRBJ2-5, with 7 bases lining up with TRBD2. The CDR3 length is 14 residues. V trimming: 5 bases; J trimming: 2 bases; junction bases outside the gene matches: 6. Germline lookup yields CDR1 SGHRS and CDR2 YFSETQ. CDR3: CASRPAGVQETQYF. The CDR3 DNA follows: TGCGCCAGCAGACCTGCGGGGGTTCAAGAGACCCAGTACTTC.

The chain employs TRBV12-3 or TRBV12-4 and TRBJ2-5; the D is unclear. This CDR3 comprises 14 residues. Trimming removed 2 bases at V and 0 bases at J, with 7 bases between. The CDR3, as DNA: TGTGCCAGCAGTTTACTTGCCAACCAAGAGACCCAGTACTTC. Translating gives CASSLLANQETQYF.

The chain uses TRBV29-1 and TRBJ2-5; the D gene is possibly TRBD2 (5 bases). This CDR3 is built from 15 residues. V was cut by 3 bases and J by 2 bases, with 16 bases left in between. Germline CDR1 is SQVTM and CDR2 is ANQGSEA. Written as DNA, the CDR3 is TGCAGCGTTGAGTTACGGGGAATAGCTCAAGAGACCCAGTACTTC. Its protein is CSVELRGIAQETQYF.